The source of this T cell receptor beta chain is a study of blood T cell repertoires in COVID-19. Background on the study: Samples taken during acute and convalescent COVID-19 were collected in the United States, Italy and Spain.

Clones were sequenced by immunoSEQ multiplex PCR, and TCRdb holds only the in-frame ones, with some missing. The sample holds 210,000 or so clones, roughly 80% seen once. The TCR sequence derives from an elderly woman with COVID-19, enrolled during active disease. The sample consisted of peripheral blood.

The CDR3, as DNA: TGCGCCAGCAGCTTGAGGGCTAGCGGGAGGGGGTCCTACGAGCAGTACTTC. Translated, it gives CASSLRASGRGSYEQYF. V gene TRBV5-1 combines with J gene TRBJ2-7, with TRBD2 matching over 12 bases. CDR1 and CDR2 (germline): SGHRS, YFSETQ. This CDR3 has 17 amino acids. The J segment lost 1 base and the V segment lost 1 base, leaving 6 bases of the junction unmatched.